This T cell receptor (beta chain) is from a study of OX40 agonist ivuxolimab in advanced cancers. A note on the overall study: Ivuxolimab, which targeted the costimulatory receptor OX40 (CD134), was an agonistic, fully human IgG2 monoclonal antibody. The purpose of peripheral TCRbeta sequencing was to test whether ivuxolimab changed TCR sequence diversity and led to clonal T-cell expansion. The dose-escalation cohort was roughly 83% male with a mean age of about 60 years, ranging from 23 to 79. Of the approximately 50 dose-escalation patients, hepatocellular carcinoma was present in 19, melanoma in roughly 15, renal cell carcinoma in 9 and head and neck cancer in 9. Intravenous ivuxolimab was administered to patients every 2 weeks at six dose levels: 0.01, 0.1, 0.3, 1.5, 3 and 10 mg/kg. Partial responses occurred in three dose-escalation patients: two with cutaneous melanoma and one with hepatocellular carcinoma. Patients were allowed to have had prior anti-PD-1, anti-PD-L1 or anti-CTLA-4 therapy, and around two fifths of the dose-escalation patients had been treated with checkpoint inhibitors. The monotherapy dose-escalation portion (N of about 47 patients) of the phase I ivuxolimab trial is reported in the paper. The paper's findings and limits, for the study overall: After ivuxolimab, expanded clones were on average more numerous among CD8+ T cells than among CD4+ T cells. The antigen specificity of the clonally expanded peripheral T cells was not determined. In the 0.1-3.0 mg/kg groups, partial responders had among the lowest normalized peripheral clonal expansion, particularly in CD8+ T cells. Low levels of normalized T-cell clonal expansion were also shown by some nonresponding patients. At doses of 0.1 to 3.0 mg/kg, clonal expansion of both CD4+ and CD8+ blood T cells was observed from baseline to week 6.

Trimming removed 0 bases from V and 6 bases from J, leaving 13 bases between the germline ends. Reading the germline V gene gives CDR1 SGDLS and CDR2 YYNGEE. Inclusive of the bounding cysteine and phenylalanine, the CDR3 is 15 residues long. The only DNA kept is the CDR3, 45 bases in frame from the first base. Patients with a history of autoimmune disease or receiving systemic immunosuppression were excluded from the trial. Peripheral blood for TCR sequencing was collected from all dose cohorts at baseline, on cycle 4 day 1, and on cycle 7 day 1. Samples came from an open-label, multicenter, first-in-human phase I dose-escalation trial of ivuxolimab. Adults with locally advanced or metastatic melanoma, renal cell, hepatocellular, or head and neck squamous cell carcinoma were enrolled in the trial. Before TCR sequencing, CD4+ and CD8+ T cells were separately sorted from peripheral blood. Genomic DNA was isolated from the sorted cells so that the TCRbeta CDR3 region could be sequenced. The immunoSEQ Assay was used to sequence the TCRbeta CDR3 regions. The table was pulled from immuneACCESS by TCRdb, which kept in-frame rearrangements only. Such tables lose some clones; where checked, under half of the loss comes from unresolved V genes, and the rest has no known cause. The sample profile shows 73,000 or so clones; approximately 83% of them were found once. The top ten constitute about 0.78% of the sample.

Comment on this clone: There is no known antigen for this receptor. No base-level quality is on record; no much larger clone is a single base apart.

The chain is assembled from TRBV9 and TRBJ2-1; the D gene is perhaps TRBD1, on 5 matching bases. The sample here was CD4+ or CD8+ T cells sorted from blood, taken in a trial of the OX40 agonist ivuxolimab. This clonotype was sampled from an adult with an advanced solid tumor such as melanoma, head and neck, liver or kidney cancer. The nucleotide sequence is TGTGCCAGCAGCGTAGCCCCGACAGAAATCAATGAGCAGTTCTTC. Its product reads: CASSVAPTEINEQFF.